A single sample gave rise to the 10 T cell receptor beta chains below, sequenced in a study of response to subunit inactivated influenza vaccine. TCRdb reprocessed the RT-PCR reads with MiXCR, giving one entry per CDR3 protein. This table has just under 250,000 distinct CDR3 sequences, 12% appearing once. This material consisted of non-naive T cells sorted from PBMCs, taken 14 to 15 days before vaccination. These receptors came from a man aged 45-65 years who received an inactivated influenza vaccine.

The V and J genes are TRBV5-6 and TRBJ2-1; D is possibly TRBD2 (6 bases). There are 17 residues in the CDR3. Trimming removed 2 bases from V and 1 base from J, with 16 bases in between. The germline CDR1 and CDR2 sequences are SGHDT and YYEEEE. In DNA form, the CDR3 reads TGTGCCAGCAGCTTTTCCGAGACTAGGGGTTCCTACAATGAGCAGTTCTTC. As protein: CASSFSETRGSYNEQFF. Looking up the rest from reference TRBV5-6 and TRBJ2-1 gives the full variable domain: DAGVTQSPTHLIKTRGQQVTLRCSPKSGHDTVSWYQQALGQGPQFIFQYYEEEERQRGNFPDRFSGHQFPNYSSELNVNALLLGDSALYLCASSFSETRGSYNEQFFGPGTRLTVL.

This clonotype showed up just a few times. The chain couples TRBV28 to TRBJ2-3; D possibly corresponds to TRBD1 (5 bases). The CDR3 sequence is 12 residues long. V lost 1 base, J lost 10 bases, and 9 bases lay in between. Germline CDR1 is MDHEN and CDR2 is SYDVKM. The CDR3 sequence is CASSLYRSAQYF. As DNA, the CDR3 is TGTGCCAGCAGTTTATACAGGTCTGCGCAGTATTTT.

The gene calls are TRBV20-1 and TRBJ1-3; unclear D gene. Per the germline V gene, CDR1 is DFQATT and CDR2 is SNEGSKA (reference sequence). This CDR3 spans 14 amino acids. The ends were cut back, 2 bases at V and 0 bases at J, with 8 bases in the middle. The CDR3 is CSARPSYSGNTIYF. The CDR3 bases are TGCAGTGCTAGACCATCGTACTCTGGAAACACCATATATTTT.

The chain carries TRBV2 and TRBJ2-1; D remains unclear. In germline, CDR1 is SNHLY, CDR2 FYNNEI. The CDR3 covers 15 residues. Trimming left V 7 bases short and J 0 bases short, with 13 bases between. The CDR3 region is CASKIQQSSYNEQFF. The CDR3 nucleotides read TGTGCCAGCAAAATACAACAAAGCTCCTACAATGAGCAGTTCTTC. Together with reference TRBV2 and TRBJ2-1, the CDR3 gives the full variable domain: EPEVTQTPSHQVTQMGQEVILRCVPISNHLYFYWYRQILGQKVEFLVSFYNNEISEKSEIFDDQFSVERPDGSNFTLKIRSTKLEDSAMYFCASKIQQSSYNEQFFGPGTRLTVL.

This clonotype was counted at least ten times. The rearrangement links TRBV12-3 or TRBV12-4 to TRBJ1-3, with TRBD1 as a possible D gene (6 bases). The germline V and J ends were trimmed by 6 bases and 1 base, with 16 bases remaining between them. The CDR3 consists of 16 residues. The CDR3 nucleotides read TGTGCCAGCAGGAGGGGGGGATCGGGATCTGGAAACACCATATATTTT. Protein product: CASRRGGSGSGNTIYF.

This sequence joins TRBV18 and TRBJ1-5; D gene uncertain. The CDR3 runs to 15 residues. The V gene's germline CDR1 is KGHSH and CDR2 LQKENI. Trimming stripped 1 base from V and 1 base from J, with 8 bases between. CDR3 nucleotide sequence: TGTGCCAGCTCACCACACCCAGAGAGCAATCAGCCCCAGCATTTT. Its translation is CASSPHPESNQPQHF.

CDR3 sequence (DNA): TGTGCCATCAGTGAGTCCGCCCAGAGCTCCTACAATGAGCAGTTCTTC. Translating it yields CAISESAQSSYNEQFF. The J gene is TRBJ2-1, the V gene TRBV10-3, with D unresolved. This CDR3 comprises 16 residues. Germline values: CDR1 ENHRY, CDR2 SYGVKD. V was cut by 0 bases and J by 0 bases, with 9 bases left in between.

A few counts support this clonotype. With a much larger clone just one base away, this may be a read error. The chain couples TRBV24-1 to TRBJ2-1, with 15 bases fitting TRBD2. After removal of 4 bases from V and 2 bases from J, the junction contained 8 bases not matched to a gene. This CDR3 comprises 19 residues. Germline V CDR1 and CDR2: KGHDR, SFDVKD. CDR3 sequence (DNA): TGTGCCACCAGTGAGAGAGTGGGACTAGCGGGGGGACCCTACAATGAGCAGTTCTTC. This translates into CATSERVGLAGGPYNEQFF.

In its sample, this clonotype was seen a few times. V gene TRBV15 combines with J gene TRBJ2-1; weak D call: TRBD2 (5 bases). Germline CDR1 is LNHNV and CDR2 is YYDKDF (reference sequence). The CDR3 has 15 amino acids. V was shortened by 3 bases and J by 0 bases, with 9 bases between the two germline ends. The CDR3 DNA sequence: TGTGCCACCAGCAGTAGCGCGAGCTCCTACAATGAGCAGTTCTTC. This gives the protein CATSSSASSYNEQFF.

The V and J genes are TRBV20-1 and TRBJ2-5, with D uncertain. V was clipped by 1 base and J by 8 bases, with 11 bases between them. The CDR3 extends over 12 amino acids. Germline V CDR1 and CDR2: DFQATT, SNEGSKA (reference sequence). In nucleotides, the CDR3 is TGCAGTGCTAGAGGATCGAGCGAAACCCAGTACTTC. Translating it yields CSARGSSETQYF.